This paragraph covers one TCR beta chain sequence. The data belong to a study of blood T cell repertoires in COVID-19. About the study: Specimens from acute and convalescent COVID-19 originated in the United States, Italy and Spain. T cells, B-cell-depleted T cells, or PBMCs supplied cDNA or gDNA.

Study processing details: Estimation of nucleated cell counts relied on the amplification of reference gene primers. The method was immunoSEQ multiplex PCR; TCRdb's version includes in-frame clones alone and lacks a portion of them. V and J calls and clone size are as listed in that table; D and trimming were resolved from the DNA. In the table there are 23,000 or so clones, about nine tenths of which are singletons. This CDR3 has 15 amino acids. The germline V gene encodes CDR1 MDHEN and CDR2 SYDVKM. Trimming at V came to 0 bases and at J to 2 bases, leaving 3 bases not matched to a gene. The sample comprised peripheral blood. This clonotype originated in a man aged 45 to 65 with active COVID-19. This chain links TRBV28 with TRBJ2-7, with 8 bases that match TRBD1. CDR3 region: CASSLWDRAPYEQYF. CDR3 in DNA: TGTGCCAGCAGTTTATGGGACAGGGCCCCCTACGAGCAGTACTTC. Full variable domain (rest looked up from reference TRBV28 and TRBJ2-7): DVKVTQSSRYLVKRTGEKVFLECVQDMDHENMFWYRQDPGLGLRLIYFSYDVKMKEKGDIPEGYSVSREKKERFSLILESASTNQTSMYLCASSLWDRAPYEQYFGPGTRLTVT.